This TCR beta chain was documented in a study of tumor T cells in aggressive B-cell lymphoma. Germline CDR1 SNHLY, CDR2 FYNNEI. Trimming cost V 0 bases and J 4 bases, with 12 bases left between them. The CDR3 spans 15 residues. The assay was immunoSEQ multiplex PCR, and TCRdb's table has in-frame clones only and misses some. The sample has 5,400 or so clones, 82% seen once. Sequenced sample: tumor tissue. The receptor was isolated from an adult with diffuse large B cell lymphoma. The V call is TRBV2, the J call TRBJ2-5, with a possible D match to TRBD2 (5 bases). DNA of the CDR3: TGTGCCAGCAGTGAAGCACCGACTACCCCAGAGACCCAGTACTTC. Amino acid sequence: CASSEAPTTPETQYF.